This T cell receptor beta chain comes out of a study of regulatory T cells. Study-wide points: Shannon entropy was nonsignificantly lower in patient CD8+ T cells than control CD8+ cells.

The PCR used 52 TRBV and 13 TRBJ primers. The repertoire was sequenced with immunoSEQ multiplex PCR; TCRdb's copy has only in-frame clones and lacks some. The sample lists about 17,000 clones; 92% were seen once. The ends were cut back, 2 bases at V and 6 bases at J, with 15 bases in the middle. The germline gives CDR1 SGHTA, CDR2 FQGNSA. The CDR3 extends over 15 amino acids. To note about this clone: Its antigen is not identified.

This sequence originates from a person aged 18-35 years with CD3G deficiency. The rearrangement joins TRBV7-2 to TRBJ2-3; D is tentatively TRBD1 or TRBD2 (6 bases each). What was sequenced was CD8+ T cells sorted from blood. CDR3 region: CASSLRGVAVDTQYF. The DNA for the CDR3 is TGTGCCAGCAGCTTAAGGGGGGTAGCCGTCGATACGCAGTATTTT.